Listed below are T cell receptor beta chains from one sample, sequenced in a study of blood T cell repertoires in COVID-19. The repertoire was sequenced with immunoSEQ multiplex PCR; TCRdb's copy has only in-frame clones and lacks some. The sample yields more than 65,000 clones, 79% seen once. Material: peripheral blood. The receptor set was obtained from a woman aged 55 to 70 with acute or convalescent COVID-19. Each CDR3 is given without its conserved first and last residue.

J	V	CDR3
TRBJ2-3	TRBV28	ASSPGRGGVHSTDTQY
TRBJ1-3	TRBV12-3/TRBV12-4	ASSLAGGHTIY
TRBJ1-4	TRBV28	ASSSQWQGGYEKLF
TRBJ1-5	TRBV3-1/TRBV3-2	ASSQGANQPQH
TRBJ2-1	TRBV19	ASSIQRGLSYNEQF
TRBJ2-5	TRBV5-1	ASSLGLAGVIQETQY
TRBJ1-6	TRBV19	ASSAQDRVQASPLH
TRBJ1-1	TRBV2	SNYRGEGPEAF
TRBJ2-1	TRBV7-8	ASSPQTSGGHNEQF
TRBJ1-1	TRBV7-2	ASSFPTGYTEAF
TRBJ2-6	TRBV7-2	ASSSGQSLSGANVLT